The 8 T cell receptor beta chains in this list originate from one sample, sequenced in a study of post-analysis software for immune sequencing data (dated by TCRdb to the mid-2010s). General conclusions and limits of the study: Roughly 5 TRBV segments, including TRBV5-6, TRBV5-1 and TRBV20-1, were significantly more frequent in patients than controls.

The method behind the library was PCR. Sequencing instrument: Illumina HiSeq 2500. To reduce PCR and sequencing biases, unique molecular identifiers were built into the TCR beta cDNA libraries. TCRdb reprocessed the public reads (quality trimming at Q25 with fastp, clone calling with MiXCR) and kept in-frame beta chains. Every CDR3 protein is listed once, alongside the most common genes and DNA of its rows. Within this sample are roughly 180,000 distinct CDR3 sequences, with approximately 30% of them counted one time only. The ten largest clonotypes hold approximately 1.5% of the sample. These receptors have no identified antigens. The material sequenced was blood. These receptor sequences come from a girl aged 10 to 17 with multiple sclerosis.

The chain has TRBV21-1 and TRBJ2-7; the D segment call TRBD2 is taken from the table without a DNA check. TRBV21-1 is labeled a pseudogene. This CDR3 region has 18 residues. The CDR3 nucleotides are TGTGCCAGCAGGTCCCTCGGGCTAGCGGAAGGGGCCGCCTACGGGCAGTACTTC. This translates into CASRSLGLAEGAAYGQYF.

Only a few counts were recorded for this clonotype. This chain uses TRBV5-6 with TRBJ2-7; 8 nucleotides agree with TRBD1. Germline CDR1 and CDR2: SGHDT and YYEEEE. The CDR3 totals 15 residues. The ends lost 4 bases at V and 2 bases at J; junction bases unmatched: 8. CDR3: CASSLDRGGAYEQYF. The DNA of the CDR3 is TGTGCCAGCAGCCTTGACAGGGGTGGTGCCTACGAGCAGTACTTC. Together with reference TRBV5-6 and TRBJ2-7, the CDR3 gives the full variable domain: DAGVTQSPTHLIKTRGQQVTLRCSPKSGHDTVSWYQQALGQGPQFIFQYYEEEERQRGNFPDRFSGHQFPNYSSELNVNALLLGDSALYLCASSLDRGGAYEQYFGPGTRLTVT.

Many counts were recorded for this clonotype. V and J are TRBV5-5 and TRBJ2-5, with D possibly TRBD2 on 6 matching bases. This CDR3 contains 14 residues. Trimming took off 5 bases at V and 2 bases at J, with 13 bases between the two ends. The germline V gene encodes CDR1 SGHKS and CDR2 YYEKEE (reference sequence). The CDR3 DNA reads as TGTGCCAGCAGTATGCCGGGACTTCAAGAGACCCAGTACTTC. It specifies CASSMPGLQETQYF.

In the case of this clonotype: A much larger clone differs from this one at a single base, so this may be a read error. The chain carries TRBV18 and TRBJ2-1; TRBD1 aligns across 7 bases. This CDR3 comprises 15 residues. Germline V gene sequence: CDR1 KGHSH, CDR2 LQKENI. The CDR3 nucleotides read TGTGCCAGCTCACCAGGGACAGACTCCTACAATGGGCAGTTCTTC. Amino acid sequence: CASSPGTDSYNGQFF.

This clonotype was detected a few times. The chain carries TRBV12-3 or TRBV12-4 and TRBJ1-3; TRBD1 matches at 7 bases. Germline trimming cut 4 bases from V and 9 bases from J; bases unmatched to any gene: 15. This CDR3 is built from 16 residues. This chain's CDR3 is CASSSRTGPLESTIYF. CDR3 nucleotide sequence: TGTGCCAGCAGTTCCCGGACAGGACCTCTGGAAAGCACCATATATTTT.

Remarks on this clonotype: A much larger clonotype is one base distant, so this may be a read error. The chain links TRBV12-3 or TRBV12-4 to TRBJ2-4; maybe TRBD2 (6 bases). The CDR3 spans 17 residues. V dropped 5 bases and J dropped 13 bases, with 30 bases sitting between them. CDR3 residues: CASSPGGLAKFYNEQYF. CDR3 sequence (DNA): TGTGCCAGCAGTCCAGGCGGGCTAGCGAAATTTTACAATGAGCAGTACTTC.

This clonotype was detected many times. This chain links TRBV5-1 with TRBJ2-1; D is unclear. Trimming left V 4 bases short and J 7 bases short, with 9 bases between. This CDR3 is built from 12 residues. Per germline, CDR1 SGHRS and CDR2 YFSETQ. CDR3 in amino acids: CASSQEKNEQFF. The CDR3, as DNA: TGCGCCAGCAGCCAGGAGAAGAATGAGCAGTTCTTC.

This clonotype was observed a few times. The chain joins TRBV20-1 to TRBJ2-3; no clear D gene. The CDR3 is 14 residues long. V was cut by 5 bases and J by 1 base, with 13 bases left in between. The V gene's germline CDR1 is DFQATT and CDR2 SNEGSKA (reference sequence). The CDR3 nucleotides are TGCAGTGCTGAACGCCCGGGTGGCACAGATACGCAGTATTTT. Translation: CSAERPGGTDTQYF.